This T cell receptor (beta chain) was observed in a study of CD8+ T cells in alopecia areata. Extraction and reverse transcription of RNA yielded cDNA as the sequencing template. Repertoires were generated with immunoSEQ multiplex PCR, while TCRdb's copy carries only in-frame clones and drops some. This sample has around 270,000 clones, with nearly 60% found just once. This CDR3 contains 14 residues. With 0 bases removed from V and 1 base from J, the gap between germline ends came to 6 bases. Looked up from germline, CDR1 is SEHNR and CDR2 is FQNEAQ (reference sequence). With regard to this clone: Other nucleotide sequences in the sample specify the same CDR3.

The treatment is: oral pan-JAK inhibitor, 5-10 mg twice daily. Sampling of alopecia areata patients yielded lesional scalp punch biopsies as well as peripheral blood. The receptor was derived from a human donor with alopecia areata. J is TRBJ2-5 and V is TRBV7-9, with D tentatively TRBD2 (6 bases). The sample in question was CD4+ T cells sorted from blood, obtained at week 24, from a patient treated with tofacitinib. The DNA for the CDR3 is TGTGCCAGCAGCTTAGCCGGGGGCCAAGAGACCCAGTACTTC. It specifies CASSLAGGQETQYF.